The rows below give T cell receptor beta chains drawn from one sample of a study of T cell responses to AZD1222 COVID-19 vaccine. The data were produced by immunoSEQ multiplex PCR, yet TCRdb's version contains in-frame clones alone and is incomplete. The table shows roughly 130,000 clones, with approximately 90% occurring only once. Here the sequenced sample was peripheral blood, taken on day 0 of AZD1222 vaccination. The receptor set was obtained from an adult in good health. The conserved cysteine and the conserved F or W are not part of the CDR3 here. The D gene is left open where the match is weak.

>-|TRBJ1-3|TRBV28
ASTGNYNTIY
>-|TRBJ1-1|TRBV5-1
ASSLVPGMTEAF
>-|TRBJ2-1|TRBV20-1
SASRVGVDEQF
>TRBD1|TRBJ1-2|TRBV7-3
ASSPGQGNYGYT
>TRBD1|TRBJ2-1|TRBV10-2
ASWDSKAYNEQF
>-|TRBJ2-3|TRBV7-2
ASSLNGLTDTQY
>TRBD2|TRBJ2-1|TRBV19
ASSRFGREIYEQF
>TRBD1|TRBJ1-2|TRBV27
ASSFRAQGRGYT
>TRBD1|TRBJ1-2|TRBV4-3
ASSQGDRALYGYT
>-|TRBJ2-3|TRBV7-2
ASSLMGSPDTQY
>-|TRBJ1-2|TRBV28
ASSLEGNYGYT
>-|TRBJ1-1|TRBV19
ATSTGNTEAF
>-|TRBJ1-3|TRBV30
AWSGLDFRGNDGNTIY
>-|TRBJ1-2|TRBV6-5
ASSPGPPSYGYT
>TRBD1|TRBJ1-5|TRBV7-2
ASSLRQGPDQPQH
>-|TRBJ1-2|TRBV5-6
ATTGGNRDGYT
>-|TRBJ1-1|TRBV4-2
ASSSIGAEAF
>-|TRBJ1-2|TRBV5-1
ASSPGGANVNGYT
>TRBD2|TRBJ2-5|TRBV3-1/TRBV3-2
ASSPQLAGGNQEAQY
>TRBD1|TRBJ2-1|TRBV11-3
ASSLIRGPTYNEQF
>TRBD2|TRBJ2-1|TRBV6-4
ASSAGTSGEQF
>-|TRBJ1-2|TRBV20-1
SARTQRGYT
>-|TRBJ1-1|TRBV19
ASSQNVVGHTEAF
>TRBD2|TRBJ2-7|TRBV27
ASSLDGGTYEQY
>TRBD2|TRBJ2-2|TRBV11-2
ASSRSLKSGGGITGELF
>-|TRBJ2-5|TRBV10-3
ATRTAQETQY
>-|TRBJ1-2|TRBV3-1/TRBV3-2
ASNLQGGGYT
>TRBD2|TRBJ2-7|TRBV7-3
ASSVSGAHEQY
>-|TRBJ1-2|TRBV13
ASSLRDYT
>TRBD1|TRBJ1-2|TRBV10-3
AISEWGQSKGGYGYT
>TRBD2|TRBJ2-3|TRBV30
AWSRGGTDTQY
>TRBD2|TRBJ2-5|TRBV9
ASSVWGGGSQETQY